This is a list of T cell receptor beta chains from one sample in a study of blood T cell repertoires in COVID-19. Libraries were prepared by immunoSEQ multiplex PCR; TCRdb keeps only in-frame clonotypes and omits some of them. The sample gives under 350,000 clones, 70% to 90% of which show up once; less than 4.5% is in the top ten. The sample comprised PBMCs or T cells enriched from blood (not recorded which). These receptors all come from a man aged 30 to 45 who had recovered from COVID-19. Both conserved end residues are part of each CDR3. D genes are given only for firm matches. Only some rows state a clone size, as once, few, many or a class for expanded clones.

- | TRBJ2-3 | 14 | TRBV19 | - | CASRGLSSTDTQYF | TGTGCCAGTAGGGGGCTTTCGAGCACAGATACGCAGTATTTT
- | TRBJ1-4 | 14 | TRBV6-6 | once | CATWTAATNEKLFF | TGTGCCACTTGGACAGCAGCAACTAATGAAAAACTGTTTTTT
- | TRBJ2-3 | 16 | TRBV24-1 | - | CATSDLERRGTDTQYF | TGTGCCACCAGTGATTTAGAGCGGAGGGGCACAGATACGCAGTATTTT
- | TRBJ1-1 | 12 | TRBV24-1 | - | CATSDGVTEAFF | TGTGCCACCAGTGACGGTGTCACTGAAGCTTTCTTT
TRBD1 | TRBJ1-2 | 16 | TRBV28 | - | CASSFPPPGQASGYTF | TGTGCCAGCAGTTTCCCTCCCCCAGGACAGGCCAGTGGCTACACCTTC
TRBD2 | TRBJ2-4 | 14 | TRBV30 | - | CAWSLAVAKNIQYF | TGTGCCTGGAGTCTAGCGGTAGCCAAAAACATTCAGTACTTC
TRBD1 | TRBJ2-2 | 14 | TRBV2 | once | CASSGDRGTGELFF | TGTGCCAGCAGTGGAGACAGGGGTACCGGGGAGCTGTTTTTT
- | TRBJ1-2 | 14 | TRBV7-9 | - | CASSSPNEDYGYTF | TGTGCCAGCAGCTCCCCTAATGAGGACTATGGCTACACCTTC
- | TRBJ1-1 | 12 | TRBV25-1 | - | CASSGIQVEAFF | TGTGCCAGCAGTGGTATACAAGTTGAAGCTTTCTTT
TRBD1 | TRBJ1-2 | 15 | TRBV5-1 | - | CASSLGQAINYGYTF | TGCGCCAGCAGCTTAGGACAGGCGATAAACTATGGCTACACCTTC
TRBD1 | TRBJ1-2 | 13 | TRBV19 | - | CASSPQVPGQGHF | TGTGCCAGTTCTCCGCAGGTCCCGGGACAGGGGCACTTC
TRBD2 | TRBJ2-5 | 15 | TRBV7-9 | - | CASSWAAGGKETQYF | TGTGCCAGCAGCTGGGCAGCGGGGGGGAAAGAGACCCAGTACTTC
TRBD2 | TRBJ2-2 | 16 | TRBV3-1/TRBV3-2 | - | CASSHRLAGGTGELFF | TGTGCCAGCAGCCACCGACTAGCGGGGGGCACCGGGGAGCTGTTTTTT
TRBD2 | TRBJ2-7 | 13 | TRBV27 | - | CASRSSGTYEQYF | TGTGCCAGCAGGTCGAGCGGGACCTACGAGCAGTACTTC
- | TRBJ2-1 | 15 | TRBV24-1 | - | CATSDLPTNRNEQFF | TGTGCCACCAGTGATTTGCCAACTAACAGGAATGAGCAGTTCTTC
TRBD2 | TRBJ2-3 | 16 | TRBV10-3 | - | CAISGDSGGAADTQYF | TGTGCCATCAGTGGCGATAGCGGGGGGGCAGCAGATACGCAGTATTTT
TRBD1 | TRBJ2-7 | 13 | TRBV5-6 | - | CASSRDRDHEQYF | TGTGCCAGCAGCCGGGACAGGGACCACGAGCAGTACTTC
- | TRBJ1-1 | 14 | TRBV21-1 | - | CASSKRQEGTEAFF | TGTGCCAGCAGCAAAAGGCAGGAAGGTACTGAAGCTTTCTTT
TRBD1 | TRBJ1-2 | 13 | TRBV19 | - | CASSTDRVGGYTF | TGTGCCAGTAGTACGGACAGGGTCGGTGGCTACACCTTC
TRBD1 | TRBJ2-1 | 14 | TRBV2 | - | CASLRTGARNEQFF | TGTGCCAGCCTAAGGACAGGGGCGAGGAATGAGCAGTTCTTC
TRBD1 | TRBJ1-3 | 14 | TRBV6-5 | - | CASSPRDRLNTIYF | TGTGCCAGCAGTCCCCGGGACAGGCTAAACACCATATATTTT
TRBD2 | TRBJ2-5 | 14 | TRBV27 | few | CASSRTSGQETQYF | TGTGCCAGCAGTCGGACTAGCGGTCAAGAGACCCAGTACTTC
TRBD1 | TRBJ2-7 | 12 | TRBV30 | - | CAWSVGGGEQYF | TGTGCCTGGAGTGTAGGGGGCGGCGAGCAGTACTTC